These 28 T cell receptor beta chains originate from one sample sequenced in a study of T-cell memory formation after mild COVID-19. TCRdb re-analysed the 5' RACE reads in MiXCR, keeping a single row per CDR3 protein. Found here are about 560,000 distinct CDR3 sequences, less than 25% of them singletons; the top ten hold under 8.5%. Input material: PBMCs or a T cell subset sorted from them (not recorded which). The receptors were gathered from an adult woman who had mild COVID-19 (a few samples of this study predate the infection). Cell type and time point are not known.

This clonotype is large within its sample. This sequence joins TRBV12-3 or TRBV12-4 and TRBJ1-2, with a possible D match to TRBD1 (6 bases). The germline V and J ends were trimmed by 6 bases and 4 bases, with 18 bases remaining between them. This CDR3 region has 15 residues. CDR3 sequence (DNA): TGTGCCAGCAGCTCCGACAGGAAACCCTCCTATGGCTACACCTTC. This sequence encodes CASSSDRKPSYGYTF.

The V call is TRBV7-9, the J call TRBJ1-1; no clear D. V gave up 5 bases and J gave up 1 base, with 8 bases separating them. This CDR3 has 13 residues. The germline V gene encodes CDR1 SEHNR and CDR2 FQNEAQ (reference sequence). CDR3 bases: TGTGCCAGCAGCGCCGCCCCGAACACTGAAGCTTTCTTT. Translated, it gives CASSAAPNTEAFF.

This chain connects TRBV5-6 to TRBJ2-1; 7 bases are shared with TRBD1. V was pared by 0 bases and J by 9 bases, with 9 bases of the junction left unmatched. Germline CDR1 reads SGHDT; CDR2 reads YYEEEE. This CDR3 is 15 amino acids long. This CDR3 reads CASSLGQGEFSEQFF. The CDR3 coding sequence is TGTGCCAGCAGCTTGGGCCAGGGGGAGTTTAGTGAGCAGTTCTTC.

This clonotype occurred a few times. The chain is built from TRBV12-3 or TRBV12-4 and TRBJ1-2, with 7 positions matching TRBD1. There are 16 residues in the CDR3. Unmatched junction bases numbered 15, after V lost 5 bases and J lost 6 bases. CDR3 sequence (DNA): TGTGCCAGCAGTCCGAGGGGATGGATCGGACAGGATGGCTACACCTTC. Encoded protein: CASSPRGWIGQDGYTF.

The chain joins TRBV11-3 to TRBJ2-1, with D uncertain. V was trimmed by 8 bases and J by 2 bases, leaving 13 bases between them. The CDR3 has 14 amino acids. Germline V gives CDR1 SGHNT, CDR2 YENEEA. In nucleotides, the CDR3 is TGTGCCAGCCGACCCACGGATACCTACAATGAGCAGTTCTTC. Protein: CASRPTDTYNEQFF.

This clonotype was detected a few times. The DNA of the CDR3 is TGCAGTGCTAGATCCGGGCCCACGAGGGAGCCCCAGCATTTT. Its protein is CSARSGPTREPQHF. The chain carries TRBV20-1 and TRBJ1-5; D ambiguous. V was cut by 2 bases and J by 8 bases, with 16 bases left in between. The germline V gene encodes CDR1 DFQATT and CDR2 SNEGSKA (reference sequence). The CDR3 runs 14 residues.

V and J are TRBV4-3 and TRBJ2-2, with 8 bases that match TRBD2. Germline V lookup: CDR1 LGHNA, CDR2 YSLEER. The junction had 5 bases not matched to a gene; V was cut back by 4 bases and J by 4 bases. The CDR3 length is 15 residues. CDR3 sequence: CASSPSGSVTGELFF. The CDR3 DNA sequence: TGCGCCAGCAGCCCGAGCGGGAGTGTCACCGGGGAGCTGTTTTTT.

This clonotype appeared a few times. The chain uses TRBV11-2 and TRBJ2-5; D is possibly TRBD2 (6 bases). V shed 1 base and J shed 7 bases, with 16 bases lying between them. CDR1 is SGHAT and CDR2 is FQNNGV in the germline V gene. The CDR3 has 15 amino acids. The CDR3 loop is CASSLVRALGGTQYF. The CDR3 DNA reads TGTGCCAGCAGCTTAGTCCGGGCCCTCGGGGGGACCCAGTACTTC.

This clonotype was seen only a few times. The chain couples TRBV6-5 to TRBJ2-1; 10 bases agree with TRBD1. Germline V gene data show CDR1 as MNHEY and CDR2 as SVGAGI. Unmatched junction bases numbered 9, after V lost 6 bases and J lost 7 bases. The CDR3 contains 15 residues. This chain's CDR3 is CASREDRGALNEQFF. In DNA, the CDR3 is TGTGCCAGCAGAGAGGACAGGGGGGCGCTAAATGAGCAGTTCTTC.

This clonotype was observed a handful of times. The chain employs TRBV29-1 and TRBJ2-7; D is possibly TRBD1 or TRBD2 (6 bases each). The CDR3 covers 14 residues. Germline V gives CDR1 SQVTM, CDR2 ANQGSEA. Deletions cut 5 bases from V and 0 bases from J, with 14 bases between. CDR3 in DNA: TGCAGCGTTTTAGGGGGGAGCTTCTCCTACGAGCAGTACTTC. This encodes CSVLGGSFSYEQYF.

In this sample, this clonotype turned up a few times. The chain employs TRBV9 and TRBJ2-7; 11 bases fit TRBD1. J gave up 1 base and V 0 bases, and 3 bases lay outside the gene matches. CDR3 length: 16 residues. Germline loops: CDR1 SGDLS, CDR2 YYNGEE. CDR3 protein: CASSVAGTGGSYEQYF. The CDR3 coding sequence is TGTGCCAGCAGCGTAGCCGGGACAGGGGGGTCCTACGAGCAGTACTTC. The full variable domain, its missing parts supplied by reference TRBV9 and TRBJ2-7, is DSGVTQTPKHLITATGQRVTLRCSPRSGDLSVYWYQQSLDQGLQFLIQYYNGEERAKGNILERFSAQQFPDLHSELNLSSLELGDSALYFCASSVAGTGGSYEQYFGPGTRLTVT.

The V call is TRBV5-4, the J call TRBJ2-3; 9 bases are a match to TRBD2. Germline V gives CDR1 SGHNT, CDR2 YYREEE (reference sequence). This CDR3 contains 15 residues. V was clipped by 2 bases and J by 6 bases; unmatched bases: 7. CDR3 DNA: TGTGCCAGCAGCTTCTCAGCGGGGGGACCGGATACGCAGTATTTT. Translating it yields CASSFSAGGPDTQYF.

CDR3 nucleotides: TGTGCCAGTAGTAACCTGGATGGAGATACGCAGTATTTT. Translated: CASSNLDGDTQYF. The V and J genes are TRBV19 and TRBJ2-3; D gene ambiguous. V lost 4 bases and J lost 5, with 10 bases in between. Germline loops: CDR1 LNHDA, CDR2 SQIVND (reference sequence). This CDR3 spans 13 amino acids.

V usage is TRBV19 and J usage is TRBJ1-1; D not resolved. V lost 3 bases, J lost 0 bases, and 8 bases lay in between. The CDR3 loop spans 14 amino acids. CDR1 is LNHDA and CDR2 is SQIVND in the germline V gene (reference sequence). CDR3 in DNA: TGTGCCAGTAGTATTCCGGGGATGAACACTGAAGCTTTCTTT. This translates into CASSIPGMNTEAFF.

V gene TRBV7-9 combines with J gene TRBJ2-1, with 8 nucleotides matching TRBD2. CDR3 length: 17 amino acids. Germline CDR1 SEHNR, CDR2 FQNEAQ (reference sequence). Trimming took 5 bases from V and 0 from J; bases not matched to a gene: 9. For the CDR3, the DNA is TGTGCCAGCAGCCCCCCCCCCGGGACTAGCTCCTACAATGAGCAGTTCTTC. Translated: CASSPPPGTSSYNEQFF.

This clonotype was counted only a few times. The chain recombines TRBV4-2 with TRBJ2-7; 9 bases map to TRBD2. CDR1 is LGHNA and CDR2 is YNFKEQ in the germline V gene. The V gene end was trimmed by 4 bases and the J gene end by 4 bases; junction bases not matched to a gene: 11. This CDR3 comprises 16 residues. In DNA, the CDR3 is TGTGCCAGCAGCCCCCACGTGGTAGCGGGGGAGTACGAGCAGTACTTC. The encoded protein is CASSPHVVAGEYEQYF.

This clonotype was observed a few times. V is TRBV2 and J is TRBJ1-5; possibly TRBD1 for D (5 bases). CDR1 and CDR2 from the germline V gene are SNHLY and FYNNEI. This CDR3 region has 16 residues. V lost 6 bases and J lost 0, with 15 bases in between. The chain's CDR3 is CASRPETVSSNQPQHF. CDR3 DNA: TGTGCCAGCAGGCCCGAGACAGTTAGTAGCAATCAGCCCCAGCATTTT.

This clonotype was counted a few times. The V and J genes are TRBV24-1 and TRBJ2-2, with 8 bases matching TRBD1. The V gene's germline CDR1 is KGHDR and CDR2 SFDVKD. V trimming: 6 bases; J trimming: 3 bases; junction bases outside the gene matches: 8. The CDR3 runs to 16 residues. CDR3 protein: CATSPGQGGYTGELFF. The DNA of the CDR3 is TGTGCCACCAGTCCCGGACAGGGAGGTTACACCGGGGAGCTGTTTTTT.

The sample holds a few counts of this clonotype. The chain is built from TRBV15 and TRBJ2-1; 9 positions match TRBD1. Trimming at V came to 3 bases and at J to 14 bases, leaving 8 bases not matched to a gene. The germline CDR1 and CDR2 sequences are LNHNV and YYDKDF (reference sequence). This CDR3 has 13 amino acids. CDR3 loop: CATSSPPGQGEFF. The CDR3 DNA is TGTGCCACCAGCAGCCCTCCGGGACAGGGTGAGTTCTTC.

This chain connects TRBV7-3 to TRBJ2-7; 9 positions match TRBD1. Trimming removed 4 bases from V and 4 bases from J; junction bases left unmatched: 8. From germline, CDR1 is SGHTA and CDR2 FQGTGA. The CDR3 contains 15 residues. The CDR3 coding sequence is TGTGCCAGCAGCTCTACAGGGGGCTCGGGGTACGAGCAGTACTTC. Protein product: CASSSTGGSGYEQYF.

The chain carries TRBV7-9 and TRBJ2-1; 11 bases are shared with TRBD2. CDR1 is SEHNR and CDR2 is FQNEAQ in the germline V gene (reference sequence). With 1 base clipped from V and 8 bases from J, the junction kept 10 bases outside the gene matches. This CDR3 region has 17 residues. The CDR3 DNA reads as TGTGCCAGCAGCTTAGTTCTAGCGGGAGGTAGTGGCGATGAGCAGTTCTTC. Translating it yields CASSLVLAGGSGDEQFF.

J is TRBJ2-5 and V is TRBV18; TRBD1 agrees at 9 bases. CDR1 is KGHSH and CDR2 is LQKENI in the germline V gene. V lost 0 bases to trimming and J lost 5 bases; unmatched junction nucleotides: 16. CDR3 length: 19 residues. CDR3: CASSPPGDRVPPLRETQYF. CDR3 in DNA: TGTGCCAGCTCACCACCGGGGGACAGGGTGCCACCACTGCGGGAGACCCAGTACTTC.

This clonotype is a singleton in its sample. The V call is TRBV11-1, the J call TRBJ2-1; D tentatively reads TRBD1 or TRBD2 (5 bases each). Trimming shortened V by 5 bases and J by 6 bases, and 17 bases separated the two germline ends. Germline V lookup: CDR1 SGHAT, CDR2 FQDESV (reference sequence). CDR3 length: 15 residues. This chain's CDR3 is CASSPRVAGTNEQFF. Here the CDR3 DNA reads TGTGCCAGCAGCCCTCGGGTCGCAGGGACCAATGAGCAGTTCTTC.

This clonotype was seen more than once but under ten times. The chain has TRBV20-1 and TRBJ2-7, with 9 bases matching TRBD2. This CDR3 is built from 14 residues. V lost 3 bases to trimming and J lost 2 bases; unmatched junction nucleotides: 5. The germline V gene encodes CDR1 DFQATT and CDR2 SNEGSKA (reference sequence). The CDR3 region is CSARPASGAYEQYF. CDR3 coding DNA: TGCAGTGCTAGGCCGGCTAGCGGGGCCTACGAGCAGTACTTC.

The table lists this clonotype with many counts. This sequence joins TRBV5-1 and TRBJ2-3; TRBD2 agrees at 11 bases. CDR3 length: 14 amino acids. Germline trimming cut 4 bases from V and 3 bases from J; bases unmatched to any gene: 1. The germline gives CDR1 SGHRS, CDR2 YFSETQ. CDR3 sequence: CASSGTSGTDTQYF. For the CDR3, the DNA is TGCGCCAGCAGCGGGACTAGCGGTACAGATACGCAGTATTTT.

The J gene is TRBJ2-4, the V gene TRBV4-1; D uncertain. V shed 0 bases and J shed 0 bases, with 18 bases lying between them. Germline V CDR1 and CDR2: MGHRA, YSYEKL. The CDR3 length is 19 residues. Written as DNA, the CDR3 is TGCGCCAGCAGCCAAGATAACCGTGCAGGTCCTCTAGCCAAAAACATTCAGTACTTC. As protein: CASSQDNRAGPLAKNIQYF.

The rearrangement links TRBV6-5 to TRBJ2-5; D is perhaps TRBD2 (6 bases). The CDR3 length is 14 residues. Trimming cost V 1 base and J 2 bases, with 8 bases left between them. Germline V lookup: CDR1 MNHEY, CDR2 SVGAGI. CDR3 nucleotide sequence: TGTGCCAGCAGTTACTTGCGGGAACAAGAGACCCAGTACTTC. As protein: CASSYLREQETQYF.

This clonotype showed up just a few times. The chain carries TRBV12-3 or TRBV12-4 and TRBJ1-6; possible D gene TRBD1, 6 bases. V shed 5 bases and J shed 9 bases, with 11 bases lying between them. The CDR3 has 13 residues. The CDR3 is CASSHDRSSPLHF. The DNA of the CDR3 is TGTGCCAGCAGTCATGACAGGTCTTCACCCCTCCACTTT.